The clone carrying this TCR beta chain was seen repeatedly, ten times or more. As yet, its antigen is unknown. These data come from a study of T-cell reconstitution after alpha-beta-depleted transplantation in children. General study findings and limits: Newly produced T cells mostly accounted for T-cell counts and diversity one year post-transplant. It was reported that alpha-beta T cells came from several hundred expanded graft clones (about two months after transplant).

The germline CDR1 and CDR2 sequences are SGHRS and YFSETQ. This CDR3 is 16 amino acids long. Trimming took off 1 base at V and 4 bases at J, with 17 bases between the two ends. Researchers prepared the TCRbeta library using unique molecular identifiers, the study reports. Each CDR3 protein gets one entry after TCRdb re-called the PCR reads with MiXCR. Of 130,000 to 150,000 distinct CDR3 sequences listed, about 9% are singletons. This receptor was obtained from a female patient younger than 10 who had a stem cell transplant for congenital amegakaryocytic thrombocytopenia, so the T cells may come from the graft donor. The input for sequencing was PBMCs, mostly from graft donor cells, taken 180 days after TCRalphabeta/CD19-depleted stem cell transplant. The chain has TRBV5-1 and TRBJ1-1, with D maybe TRBD1 (6 bases). The CDR3 reads CASSLFYGGAGTEAFF. CDR3 DNA: TGCGCCAGCAGCTTGTTCTATGGGGGGGCCGGCACTGAAGCTTTCTTT.